These T cell receptor beta chains were read from a single sample in a study of sequential checkpoint blockade in melanoma. TCRdb's copy holds only in-frame clones and misses some; the assay was immunoSEQ multiplex PCR. The sample contains around 16,000 clones, 85% to 95% of which appear only once. The sample here was CD8+ T cells sorted from blood (inferred from file names), taken from a patient given nivolumab and ipilimumab in sequence. These TCRs come from a human donor with melanoma. Both conserved end residues are trimmed from each CDR3. Some rows mark clone size as missing; the rest say once, few, many or name a class of expanded clone.

j_call v_call clone_size cdr3_aa
TRBJ2-7 TRBV29-1 - SVKSGIGPYEQY
TRBJ1-2 TRBV27 - ASSGIYGYT
TRBJ1-2 TRBV2 - ASSDERVNYGYT
TRBJ2-7 TRBV7-9 - ASSFGITEQY
TRBJ2-7 TRBV7-2 - ASSLLSRGEDEQY
TRBJ2-1 TRBV5-1 - ASSLRPPGVAYNEQF
TRBJ1-1 TRBV20-1 - SAWATEAF
TRBJ2-7 TRBV29-1 - SVETSGRISYEQY
TRBJ1-1 TRBV28 - ASKFWVEPHANTEAF
TRBJ1-2 TRBV4-2 - ASSPTTGGGIGYT
TRBJ1-3 TRBV28 - ASSRQGENTIY
TRBJ1-1 TRBV6-6 - ASSYSVGRDTEAF
TRBJ1-5 TRBV21-1 - ASRMGLHWHHQPQH
TRBJ1-5 TRBV5-6 - ASSDSSANQPQH
TRBJ2-7 TRBV27 - ASSLSAGTGVSDEQY
TRBJ1-1 TRBV6-6 - ARTPGDTEAF
TRBJ1-2 TRBV4-1 - ASSPGQLYGYT
TRBJ2-7 TRBV7-9 - ASSLDPQYEQY
TRBJ1-1 TRBV7-9 - ASSLSGTGAF
TRBJ2-7 TRBV6-5 large ASSYGANHYEQY
TRBJ2-1 TRBV9 - ASSVSGGNNEQF
TRBJ1-5 TRBV15 - ATSSNIFSNQPQH
TRBJ1-1 TRBV2 once ASSKSPIEAF
TRBJ2-3 TRBV9 - ASSGPGQTTDTQY
TRBJ2-7 TRBV28 once ASSLSSSYEQY
TRBJ1-1 TRBV6-6 - ASSPLLRGGYTEAF